These 4 T cell receptor beta chains came from one sample sequenced in a study of beta chain features in type 1 diabetes. Expressed TCRB transcripts were sequenced because the isolated RNA had all been reverse transcribed beforehand. Here immunoSEQ multiplex PCR was the method, and the copy in TCRdb shows in-frame clones only, minus some. This table has around 250,000 clones, about 26% appearing once. Sequencing was done on a sample of central memory CD4+ T cells from blood. These receptor sequences come from a man aged 25 to 40 in good health.

There are a few counts of this clone. The V call is TRBV4-1, the J call TRBJ2-1, with D possibly being TRBD1 or TRBD2 (5 bases each). The CDR3 is made up of 16 amino acids. The V and J ends lost 4 bases and 9 bases respectively, with 22 bases between them. Germline values: CDR1 MGHRA, CDR2 YSYEKL. CDR3 residues: CASSRTWGAGGGEQFF. The CDR3 DNA reads as TGCGCCAGCAGCCGGACATGGGGTGCGGGCGGTGGTGAGCAGTTCTTC.

This clone was counted only a few times. The CDR3 region has the DNA TGTGCCAGCAGCTCCCGGCTAGCGGTAAACAATGAGCAGTTCTTC. Encoded protein: CASSSRLAVNNEQFF. The V gene is TRBV7-2, the J gene TRBJ2-1, with 7 nucleotides matching TRBD2. After removal of 4 bases from V and 5 bases from J, the junction contained 8 bases not matched to a gene. CDR3 size: 15 residues. Germline values: CDR1 SGHTA, CDR2 FQGNSA.

This sequence joins TRBV5-1 and TRBJ1-2; D perhaps matches TRBD1 (6 bases). CDR3 length: 14 amino acids. V dropped 3 bases and J dropped 1 base, with 10 bases sitting between them. Germline V gene data show CDR1 as SGHRS and CDR2 as YFSETQ. This chain's CDR3 is CASSSADSNYGYTF. The CDR3, as DNA: TGCGCCAGCAGCTCGGCGGACAGTAACTATGGCTACACCTTC. Based on the CDR3 plus reference TRBV5-1 and TRBJ1-2, the full variable domain is KAGVTQTPRYLIKTRGQQVTLSCSPISGHRSVSWYQQTPGQGLQFLFEYFSETQRNKGNFPGRFSGRQFSNSRSEMNVSTLELGDSALYLCASSSADSNYGYTFGSGTRLTVV.

This clone was seen a single time. The CDR3 here is CASSPQGVGSPLHF. The DNA of the CDR3 is TGTGCCAGCAGTCCCCAGGGTGTTGGCTCACCCCTCCACTTT. J is TRBJ1-6 and V is TRBV6-1, with D possibly matching TRBD1 (5 bases). V gave up 5 bases and J gave up 10 bases, with 15 bases separating them. Germline V gives CDR1 MNHNS, CDR2 SASEGT. The CDR3 has 14 amino acids.